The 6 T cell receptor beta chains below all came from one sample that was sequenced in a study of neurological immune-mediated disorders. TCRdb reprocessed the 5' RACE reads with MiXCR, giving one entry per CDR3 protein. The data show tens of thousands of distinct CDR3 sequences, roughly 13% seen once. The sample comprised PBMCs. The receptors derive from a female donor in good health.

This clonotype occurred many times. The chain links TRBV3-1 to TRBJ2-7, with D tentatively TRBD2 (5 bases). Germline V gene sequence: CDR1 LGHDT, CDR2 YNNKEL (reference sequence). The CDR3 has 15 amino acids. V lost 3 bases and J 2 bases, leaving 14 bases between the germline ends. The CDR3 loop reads CASSHSGKAPYEQYF. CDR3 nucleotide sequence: TGTGCCAGCAGCCACTCGGGAAAGGCGCCCTACGAGCAGTACTTC.

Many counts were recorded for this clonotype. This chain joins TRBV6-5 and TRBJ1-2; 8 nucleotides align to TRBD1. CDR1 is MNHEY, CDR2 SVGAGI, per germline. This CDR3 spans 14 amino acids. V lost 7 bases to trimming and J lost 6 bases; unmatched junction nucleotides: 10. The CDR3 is CASNTMDRADGYTF. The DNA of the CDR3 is TGTGCCAGCAACACCATGGACAGGGCGGATGGCTACACCTTC.

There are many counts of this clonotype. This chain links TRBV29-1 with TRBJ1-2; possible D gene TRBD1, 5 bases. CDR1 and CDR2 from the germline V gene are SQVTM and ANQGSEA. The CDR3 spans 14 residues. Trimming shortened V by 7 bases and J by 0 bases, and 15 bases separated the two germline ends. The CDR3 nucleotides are TGCAGCGCTGGGAGTGGGGGAGCTAACTATGGCTACACCTTC. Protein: CSAGSGGANYGYTF.

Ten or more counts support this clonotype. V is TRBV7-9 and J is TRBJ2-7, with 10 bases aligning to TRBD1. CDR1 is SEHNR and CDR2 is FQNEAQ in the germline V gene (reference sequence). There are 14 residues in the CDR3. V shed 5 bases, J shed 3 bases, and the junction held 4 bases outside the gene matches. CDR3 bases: TGTGCCAGCAGCCAGGGACAGGGGTTCTACGAGCAGTACTTC. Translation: CASSQGQGFYEQYF. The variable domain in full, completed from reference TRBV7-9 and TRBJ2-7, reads DTGVSQNPRHKITKRGQNVTFRCDPISEHNRLYWYRQTLGQGPEFLTYFQNEAQLEKSRLLSDRFSAERPKGSFSTLEIQRTEQGDSAMYLCASSQGQGFYEQYFGPGTRLTVT.

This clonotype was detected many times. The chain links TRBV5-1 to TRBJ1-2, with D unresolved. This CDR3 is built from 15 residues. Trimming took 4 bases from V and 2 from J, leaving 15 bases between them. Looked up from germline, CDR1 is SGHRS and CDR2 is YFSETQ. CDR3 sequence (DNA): TGCGCCAGCAGCCCTCCAACGTTTACGAACTATGGCTACACCTTC. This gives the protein CASSPPTFTNYGYTF.

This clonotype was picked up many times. As DNA, the CDR3 is TGTGCCAGCAGCTTGCGGGAGGGGGGGAATGAGCAGTTCTTC. This codes for CASSLREGGNEQFF. The rearrangement joins TRBV7-6 to TRBJ2-1, with 9 bases matching TRBD2. Trimming took 3 bases from V and 7 from J; bases not matched to a gene: 4. CDR3 size: 14 residues. Germline V lookup: CDR1 SGHVS, CDR2 FNYEAQ.